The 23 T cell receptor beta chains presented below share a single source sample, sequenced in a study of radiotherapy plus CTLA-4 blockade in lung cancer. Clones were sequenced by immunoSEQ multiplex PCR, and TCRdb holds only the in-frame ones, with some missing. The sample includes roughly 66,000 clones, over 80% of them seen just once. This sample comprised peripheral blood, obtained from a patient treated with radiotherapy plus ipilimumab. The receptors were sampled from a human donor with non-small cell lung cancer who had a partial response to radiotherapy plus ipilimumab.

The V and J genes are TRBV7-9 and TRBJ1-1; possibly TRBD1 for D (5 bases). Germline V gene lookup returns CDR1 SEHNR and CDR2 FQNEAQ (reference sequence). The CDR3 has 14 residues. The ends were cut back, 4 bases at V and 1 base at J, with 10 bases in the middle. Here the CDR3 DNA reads TGTGCCAGCAGCTCTCAGGGCGGGAACACTGAAGCTTTCTTT. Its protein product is CASSSQGGNTEAFF.

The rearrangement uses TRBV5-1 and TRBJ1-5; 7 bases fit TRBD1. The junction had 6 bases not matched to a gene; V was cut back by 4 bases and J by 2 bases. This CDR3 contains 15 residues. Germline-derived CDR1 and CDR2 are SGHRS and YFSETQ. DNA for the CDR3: TGCGCCAGCAGCCAAGGGGACAGAGGCAATCAGCCCCAGCATTTT. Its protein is CASSQGDRGNQPQHF.

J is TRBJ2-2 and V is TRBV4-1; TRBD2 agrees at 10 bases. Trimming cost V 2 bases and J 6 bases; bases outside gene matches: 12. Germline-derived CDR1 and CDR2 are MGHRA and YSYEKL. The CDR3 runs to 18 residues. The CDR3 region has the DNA TGCGCCAGCAGCCAAAGGGGAACCGGGACTAGCGAGCCCGGGGAGCTGTTTTTT. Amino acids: CASSQRGTGTSEPGELFF.

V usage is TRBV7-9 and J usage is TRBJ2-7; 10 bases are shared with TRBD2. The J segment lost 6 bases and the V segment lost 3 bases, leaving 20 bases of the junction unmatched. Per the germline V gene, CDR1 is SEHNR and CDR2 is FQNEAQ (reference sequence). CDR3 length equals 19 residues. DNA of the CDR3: TGTGCCAGCAGCTTGCCCAGGGGGACTAGCGAATCCTCCTCTCTCGAGCAGTACTTC. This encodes CASSLPRGTSESSSLEQYF.

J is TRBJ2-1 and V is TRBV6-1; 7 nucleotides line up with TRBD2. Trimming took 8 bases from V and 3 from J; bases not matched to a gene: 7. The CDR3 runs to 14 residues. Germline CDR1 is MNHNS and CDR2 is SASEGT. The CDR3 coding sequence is TGTGCCAGCGGGACTACCAGTTACTACAATGAGCAGTTCTTC. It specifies CASGTTSYYNEQFF.

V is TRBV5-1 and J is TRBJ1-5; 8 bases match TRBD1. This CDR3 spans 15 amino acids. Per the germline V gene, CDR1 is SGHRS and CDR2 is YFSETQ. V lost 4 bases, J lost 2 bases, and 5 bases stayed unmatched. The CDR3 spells CASSPQTGGNQPQHF. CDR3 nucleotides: TGCGCCAGCAGCCCGCAGACAGGGGGCAATCAGCCCCAGCATTTT.

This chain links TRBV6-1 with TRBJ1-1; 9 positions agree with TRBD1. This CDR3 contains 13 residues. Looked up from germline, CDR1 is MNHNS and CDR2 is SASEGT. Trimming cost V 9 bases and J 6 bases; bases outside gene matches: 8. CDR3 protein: CASDIRQGAEAFF. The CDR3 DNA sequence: TGTGCCAGTGATATAAGACAGGGGGCTGAAGCTTTCTTT.

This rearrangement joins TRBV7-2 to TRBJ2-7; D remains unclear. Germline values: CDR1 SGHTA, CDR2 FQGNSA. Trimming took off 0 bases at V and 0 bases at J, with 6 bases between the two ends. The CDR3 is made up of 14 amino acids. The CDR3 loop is CASSLAISSYEQYF. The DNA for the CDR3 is TGTGCCAGCAGCTTAGCGATTAGCTCCTACGAGCAGTACTTC.

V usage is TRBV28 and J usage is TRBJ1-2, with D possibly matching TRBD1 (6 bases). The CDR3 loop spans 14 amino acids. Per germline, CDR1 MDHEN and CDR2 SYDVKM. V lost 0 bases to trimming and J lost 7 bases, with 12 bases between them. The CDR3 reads CASSLWKQGAGYTF. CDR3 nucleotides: TGTGCCAGCAGTTTATGGAAACAGGGCGCTGGCTACACCTTC.

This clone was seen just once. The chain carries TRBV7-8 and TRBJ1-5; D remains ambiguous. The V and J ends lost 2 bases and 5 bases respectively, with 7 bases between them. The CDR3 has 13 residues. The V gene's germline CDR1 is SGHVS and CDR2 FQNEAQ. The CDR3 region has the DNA TGTGCCAGCAGCTTACGTATCGATCAGCCCCAGCATTTT. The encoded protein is CASSLRIDQPQHF.

The CDR3 region is CASSLQALDEQYF. CDR3 coding DNA: TGTGCCAGCAGTTTGCAAGCTCTGGACGAGCAGTACTTC. The V gene is TRBV28, the J gene TRBJ2-7; D gene ambiguous. Germline V gene lookup returns CDR1 MDHEN and CDR2 SYDVKM. The V and J ends lost 3 bases and 5 bases respectively, with 11 bases between them. The CDR3 runs 13 residues. The whole variable domain, filled in from reference TRBV28 and TRBJ2-7, reads DVKVTQSSRYLVKRTGEKVFLECVQDMDHENMFWYRQDPGLGLRLIYFSYDVKMKEKGDIPEGYSVSREKKERFSLILESASTNQTSMYLCASSLQALDEQYFGPGTRLTVT.

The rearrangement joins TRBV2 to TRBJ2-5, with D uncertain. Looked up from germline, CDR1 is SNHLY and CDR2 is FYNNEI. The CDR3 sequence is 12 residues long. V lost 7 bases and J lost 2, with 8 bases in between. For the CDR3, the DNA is TGTGCCAGCACCCAGGCGCAAGAGACCCAGTACTTC. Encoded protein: CASTQAQETQYF.

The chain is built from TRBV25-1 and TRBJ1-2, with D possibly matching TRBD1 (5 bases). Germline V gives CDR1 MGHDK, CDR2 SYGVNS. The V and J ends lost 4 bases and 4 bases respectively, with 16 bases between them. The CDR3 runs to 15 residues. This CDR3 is CASSVGGRKSYGYTF. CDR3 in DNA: TGTGCCAGCAGTGTGGGGGGGAGGAAATCCTATGGCTACACCTTC.

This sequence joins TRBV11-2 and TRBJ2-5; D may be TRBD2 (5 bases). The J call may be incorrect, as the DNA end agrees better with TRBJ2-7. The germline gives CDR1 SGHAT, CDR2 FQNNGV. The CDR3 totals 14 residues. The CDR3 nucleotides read TGTGCCAGCAGCTTAACCGGGGTTCCCTACGAGCAGTACTTC. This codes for CASSLTGVPYEQYF.

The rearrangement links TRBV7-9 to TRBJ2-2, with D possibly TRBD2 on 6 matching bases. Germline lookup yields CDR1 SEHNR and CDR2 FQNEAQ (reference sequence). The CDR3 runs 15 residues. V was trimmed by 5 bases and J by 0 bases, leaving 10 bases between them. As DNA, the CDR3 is TGTGCCAGCAGCCCAGGGACTCCGAACACCGGGGAGCTGTTTTTT. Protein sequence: CASSPGTPNTGELFF.

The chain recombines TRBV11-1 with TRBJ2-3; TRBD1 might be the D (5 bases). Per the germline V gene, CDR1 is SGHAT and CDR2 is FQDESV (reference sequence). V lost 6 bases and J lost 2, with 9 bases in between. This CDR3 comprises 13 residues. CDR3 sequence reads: CASRGPNTDTQYF. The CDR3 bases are TGTGCCAGCAGGGGGCCCAACACAGATACGCAGTATTTT.

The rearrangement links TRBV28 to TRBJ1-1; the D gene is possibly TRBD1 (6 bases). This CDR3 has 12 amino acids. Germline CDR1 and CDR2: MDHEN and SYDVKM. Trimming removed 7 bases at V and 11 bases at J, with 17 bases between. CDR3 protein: CASNDRSRKAFF. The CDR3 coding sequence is TGTGCCAGCAATGACAGGTCCCGAAAGGCTTTCTTT.

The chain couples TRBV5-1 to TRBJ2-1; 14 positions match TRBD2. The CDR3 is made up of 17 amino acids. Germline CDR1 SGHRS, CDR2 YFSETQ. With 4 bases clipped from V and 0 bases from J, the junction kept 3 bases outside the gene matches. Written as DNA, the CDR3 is TGCGCCAGCAGCGGACTAGCGGGGGGTAGCTCCTACAATGAGCAGTTCTTC. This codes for CASSGLAGGSSYNEQFF.

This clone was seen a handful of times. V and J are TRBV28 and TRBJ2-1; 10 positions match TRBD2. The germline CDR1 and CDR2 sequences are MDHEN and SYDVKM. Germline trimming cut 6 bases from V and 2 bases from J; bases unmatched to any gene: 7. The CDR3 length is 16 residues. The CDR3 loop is CASSPSGSPTYNEQFF. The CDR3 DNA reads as TGTGCCAGCAGCCCTAGCGGGAGCCCCACCTACAATGAGCAGTTCTTC.

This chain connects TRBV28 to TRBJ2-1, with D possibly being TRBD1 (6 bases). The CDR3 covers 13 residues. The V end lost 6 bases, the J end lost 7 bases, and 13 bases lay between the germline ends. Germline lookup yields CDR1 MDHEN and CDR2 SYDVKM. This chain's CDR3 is CASSHRVRNEQFF. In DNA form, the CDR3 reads TGTGCCAGCAGCCACAGGGTTCGGAATGAGCAGTTCTTC.

The CDR3 loop is CASSLPGSTDTQYF. CDR3 sequence (DNA): TGTGCCAGCAGTTTACCCGGGAGCACAGATACGCAGTATTTT. The chain uses TRBV28 and TRBJ2-3; D is undetermined. Germline CDR1 MDHEN, CDR2 SYDVKM. With 2 bases removed from V and 0 bases from J, the gap between germline ends came to 6 bases. The CDR3 is 14 residues long.

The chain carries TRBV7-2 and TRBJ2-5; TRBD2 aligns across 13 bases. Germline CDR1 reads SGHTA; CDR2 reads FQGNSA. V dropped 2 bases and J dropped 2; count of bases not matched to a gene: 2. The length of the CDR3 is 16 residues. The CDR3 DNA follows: TGTGCCAGCAGCTTAAGGGGACTAGCGGGACAAGAGACCCAGTACTTC. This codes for CASSLRGLAGQETQYF.

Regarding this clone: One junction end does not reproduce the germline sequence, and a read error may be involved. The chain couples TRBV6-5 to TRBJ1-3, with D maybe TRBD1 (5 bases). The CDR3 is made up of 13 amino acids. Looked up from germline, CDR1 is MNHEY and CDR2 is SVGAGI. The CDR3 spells CVSGARSGNTIYF. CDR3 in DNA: TGTGTCAGCGGGGCGAGATCTGGAAACACCATATATTTT.